Presented here are 17 T cell receptor beta chains from one specimen sequenced in a study of T cells expressing NK-cell markers. TCRdb re-called the 5' RACE reads and catalogs CDR3 proteins one per entry, DNA excluded. Recorded for this sample: 450,000 to 600,000 distinct CDR3 sequences. Material: blood T cells: a sorted CD56 or NKG2C T cell subset, CD4+ or CD8+ T cells, or bulk PBMC T cells (not recorded which). Source of these receptors: a man between 18 and 35 years old in good health.

The gene calls are TRBV25-1 and TRBJ2-6; TCRdb gives TRBD1 as the D gene, but with no DNA this cannot be confirmed. CDR3 size: 18 residues. Germline CDR1 and CDR2: MGHDK and SYGVNS. This CDR3 reads CASSDAGGLVSGANVLTF. Full variable domain (rest looked up from reference TRBV25-1 and TRBJ2-6): EADIYQTPRYLVIGTGKKITLECSQTMGHDKMYWYQQDPGMELHLIHYSYGVNSTEKGDLSSESTVSRIRTEHFPLTLESARPSHTSQYLCASSDAGGLVSGANVLTFGAGSRLTVL.

CDR3 amino acids: CATQWGRLNQPQHF. The chain recombines TRBV19 with TRBJ1-5. CDR1 and CDR2 (germline): LNHDA, SQIVND (reference sequence). This CDR3 contains 14 residues. Combining the CDR3 with reference TRBV19 and TRBJ1-5 gives the whole variable domain DGGITQSPKYLFRKEGQNVTLSCEQNLNHDAMYWYRQDPGQGLRLIYYSQIVNDFQKGDIAEGYSVSREKKESFPLTVTSAQKNPTAFYLCATQWGRLNQPQHFGDGTRLSIL.

V and J are TRBV20-1 and TRBJ2-3; the D call from TCRdb, TRBD2, cannot be confirmed without DNA. Germline-derived CDR1 and CDR2 are DFQATT and SNEGSKA (reference sequence). CDR3 length: 14 residues. CDR3 amino acids: CSARVFGRADTQYF.

V usage is TRBV6-1 and J usage is TRBJ2-7; TCRdb proposes TRBD1, but this gene call is untestable without DNA. Germline V gene lookup returns CDR1 MNHNS and CDR2 SASEGT. The CDR3 runs 14 residues. The CDR3 here is CASRGQGRVYEQYF.

The V and J genes are TRBV4-2 and TRBJ2-1; TCRdb's assignment of TRBD2 cannot be checked, as there is no DNA. The CDR3 is 18 amino acids. CDR1 is LGHNA, CDR2 YNFKEQ, per germline. The CDR3: CASSPRTSGRTTHNEQFF.

V usage is TRBV5-1 and J usage is TRBJ1-5; TCRdb reports TRBD1, a call that lacks DNA to check it against. The germline V gene has CDR1 SGHRS and CDR2 YFSETQ. This CDR3 has 14 residues. Here the CDR3 reads CASSVTPGTQPQHF.

This chain joins TRBV6-5 and TRBJ2-5; as DNA is missing, the TRBD1 call by TCRdb cannot be tested. CDR3 length: 15 amino acids. Germline lookup yields CDR1 MNHEY and CDR2 SVGAGI. The CDR3 loop reads CASRQQGQGWETQYF.

The chain couples TRBV5-5 to TRBJ2-7; TCRdb's D call, TRBD2, is unchecked because there is no DNA. Looked up from germline, CDR1 is SGHKS and CDR2 is YYEKEE (reference sequence). CDR3 length: 17 residues. CDR3 protein: CASSQTALARGSYEQYF.

The chain has TRBV28 and TRBJ2-7; without DNA, the TCRdb call of TRBD1 cannot be checked. This CDR3 contains 16 residues. Germline V gene sequence: CDR1 MDHEN, CDR2 SYDVKM. This CDR3 reads CASSSRLGTGSYEQYF.

The gene calls are TRBV12-3 or TRBV12-4 and TRBJ2-3; with no DNA, the TCRdb D assignment of TRBD2 cannot be verified. The CDR3 extends over 19 amino acids. This chain's CDR3 is CASSFYSRFGGTGTDTQYF.

The rearrangement joins TRBV9 to TRBJ1-1; the D call of TRBD1 rests on TCRdb alone, since no DNA is present to check it. Germline V gene lookup returns CDR1 SGDLS and CDR2 YYNGEE. The CDR3 extends over 16 amino acids. This chain's CDR3 is CASSANVQAKDTEAFF.

The J gene is TRBJ1-1, the V gene TRBV20-1. Germline-derived CDR1 and CDR2 are DFQATT and SNEGSKA (reference sequence). The CDR3 is 14 residues long. The CDR3 is CSVADWGRDTEAFF.

The gene calls are TRBV20-1 and TRBJ1-5; TCRdb's D call of TRBD1 is untestable without DNA. Germline CDR1 and CDR2: DFQATT and SNEGSKA (reference sequence). The CDR3 has 17 amino acids. The CDR3: CSARDMNRGQGNQPQHF.

The chain employs TRBV11-3 and TRBJ2-3; TCRdb proposes TRBD1, but this gene call is untestable without DNA. Per the germline V gene, CDR1 is SGHNT and CDR2 is YENEEA. This CDR3 spans 16 amino acids. CDR3 region: CASSTPDRVVADTQYF. The whole variable domain, remainder taken from reference TRBV11-3 and TRBJ2-3, is EAGVVQSPRYKIIEKKQPVAFWCNPISGHNTLYWYLQNLGQGPELLIRYENEEAVDDSQLPKDRFSAERLKGVDSTLKIQPAELGDSAVYLCASSTPDRVVADTQYFGPGTRLTVL.

The rearrangement uses TRBV11-1 and TRBJ2-1; TCRdb's assignment of TRBD2 cannot be checked, as there is no DNA. The V gene's germline CDR1 is SGHAT and CDR2 FQDESV (reference sequence). CDR3 length equals 18 residues. The CDR3 loop reads CASSLGARLADTYNEQFF.

This chain connects TRBV29-1 to TRBJ2-1; TCRdb picks TRBD2, but there is no DNA to check that call. Germline assignment: CDR1 SQVTM and CDR2 ANQGSEA. CDR3 length equals 15 residues. The CDR3 here is CSVKGTSGSYNEQFF.

This chain uses TRBV5-1 with TRBJ2-3; TCRdb gives TRBD2 as the D gene, but with no DNA this cannot be confirmed. This CDR3 contains 16 residues. Per germline, CDR1 SGHRS and CDR2 YFSETQ. The CDR3 spells CASSETSGRAVDTQYF.